This TCR beta chain originates from a study of cytomegalovirus exposure and HLA in healthy donors. PCR involved 60 Vbeta and 13 Jbeta primers. Clones were read by immunoSEQ multiplex PCR, and TCRdb kept only the in-frame ones, dropping some. Its listing shows roughly 190,000 clones. In germline, CDR1 is SGHKS, CDR2 YYEKEE (reference sequence). The CDR3 consists of 16 residues. V dropped 0 bases and J dropped 10 bases, with 17 bases sitting between them. V usage is TRBV5-5 and J usage is TRBJ1-6; D may be TRBD1 (6 bases). Input material: PBMCs. This TCR was recovered from a young woman in good health and CMV-seropositive. For the CDR3, the DNA is TGTGCCAGCAGCTTGGAAGGGCACAGGGCCCCATCACCCCTCCACTTT. Its protein product is CASSLEGHRAPSPLHF. The entire variable domain, with the rest obtained from reference TRBV5-5 and TRBJ1-6, is as follows: DAGVTQSPTHLIKTRGQQVTLRCSPISGHKSVSWYQQVLGQGPQFIFQYYEKEERGRGNFPDRFSARQFPNYSSELNVNALLLGDSALYLCASSLEGHRAPSPLHFGNGTRLTVT.